This is a list of T cell receptor beta chains from one sample in a study of shared clonotypes between healthy human individuals. Assay: immunoSEQ multiplex PCR; the TCRdb copy retains only in-frame clones and omits some. This table has some 2,000,000 clones, around 96% appearing once. The material sequenced was naive CD8+ T cells sorted from blood. The receptors were sampled from a man in his late teens or twenties in good health. CDR3s include the opening cysteine and the closing phenylalanine or tryptophan. D genes are given only for firm matches. Size is stated for part of the rows, as once, few or many counts, or as a class when the clone is expanded.

size: -; D: TRBD1; V: TRBV7-9; J: TRBJ2-7; length: 13; DNA: TGTGCCAGCAGCTTAAGGACAGGGGGCGAGCAGTACTTC; CDR3: CASSLRTGGEQYF
size: -; D: -; V: TRBV2; J: TRBJ2-5; length: 11; DNA: TGTGCCAGCAGCCTTCCCTTGGAGGGGTACTTC; CDR3: CASSLPLEGYF
size: -; D: TRBD1; V: TRBV5-6; J: TRBJ2-7; length: 15; DNA: TGTGCCAGCAGCTTCGGACAGGTCTTGATGTGGGAGCAGTACTTC; CDR3: CASSFGQVLMWEQYF
size: once; D: -; V: TRBV19; J: TRBJ2-7; length: 12; DNA: TGTGCCACCACATCCGGGTTTAACGAGCAGTACTTC; CDR3: CATTSGFNEQYF
size: -; D: TRBD2; V: TRBV7-8; J: TRBJ2-7; length: 14; DNA: TGTGCCAGCAGCCCGTGGGGGGGTAACTACGAGCAGTACTTC; CDR3: CASSPWGGNYEQYF
size: -; D: TRBD1; V: TRBV6-1; J: TRBJ2-1; length: 15; DNA: TGTGCCAGCAGTCCCGGGACAGGGTTGGACGATGAGCAGTTCTTC; CDR3: CASSPGTGLDDEQFF
size: -; D: -; V: TRBV6-6; J: TRBJ1-1; length: 14; DNA: TGTGCCAGCAGTTACAAGGAAGCGGGCACTGAAGCTTTCTTT; CDR3: CASSYKEAGTEAFF
size: once; D: TRBD1; V: TRBV18; J: TRBJ2-7; length: 15; DNA: TGTGCCAGCTCACTGGGACAGGGAAGGTCCTACGAGCAGTACTTC; CDR3: CASSLGQGRSYEQYF
size: -; D: TRBD1; V: TRBV27; J: TRBJ2-7; length: 15; DNA: TGTGCCAGCAGTTTCGGGGGACAGGGGGTTTACGAGCAGTACTTC; CDR3: CASSFGGQGVYEQYF
size: -; D: TRBD1; V: TRBV4-3; J: TRBJ1-2; length: 16; DNA: TGCGCCAGCAGCGATCTACAGGGGGTTTGGGGCTATGGCTACACCTTC; CDR3: CASSDLQGVWGYGYTF
size: -; D: -; V: TRBV2; J: TRBJ2-1; length: 12; DNA: TGTGCCAGCAGTCAGGGGTGGAATGAGCAGTTCTTC; CDR3: CASSQGWNEQFF
size: -; D: -; V: TRBV4-2; J: TRBJ1-2; length: 17; DNA: TGTGCCAGCAGCCAAGCTAAGTCTACAGCAAAGATCTATGGCTACACCTTC; CDR3: CASSQAKSTAKIYGYTF
size: -; D: -; V: TRBV7-8; J: TRBJ1-4; length: 12; DNA: TGTGCCACCGGGGGTATCGATGAAAAACTGTTTTTT; CDR3: CATGGIDEKLFF
size: -; D: TRBD1; V: TRBV5-1; J: TRBJ1-2; length: 14; DNA: TGCGCCAGCAGCTTGGAACGGACAGGGGAGGGCTACACCTTC; CDR3: CASSLERTGEGYTF
size: -; D: -; V: TRBV6-1; J: TRBJ1-2; length: 15; DNA: TGTGCCAGCAGTGAACCGGGACTTCTAAACTATGGCTACACCTTC; CDR3: CASSEPGLLNYGYTF
size: -; D: -; V: TRBV25-1; J: TRBJ1-1; length: 14; DNA: TGTGCCAGCGTGGATGATGAAGAAGTCACTGAAGCTTTCTTT; CDR3: CASVDDEEVTEAFF
size: -; D: -; V: TRBV14; J: TRBJ1-3; length: 16; DNA: TGTGCCAGCAGCGGGGTAAACGTCCTATCTGGAAACACCATATATTTT; CDR3: CASSGVNVLSGNTIYF
size: -; D: -; V: TRBV5-1; J: TRBJ2-6; length: 19; DNA: TGCGCCAGCAGCCCAGGGCTCTTAGCTTTTTCGTCTGGGGCCAACGTCCTGACTTTC; CDR3: CASSPGLLAFSSGANVLTF
size: -; D: TRBD2; V: TRBV7-2; J: TRBJ2-7; length: 15; DNA: TGTGCCAGCAGCAACTACGGGGGGGGTACCTACGAGCAGTACTTC; CDR3: CASSNYGGGTYEQYF
size: -; D: TRBD1; V: TRBV27; J: TRBJ1-2; length: 14; DNA: TGTGCCAGCAGTCCGACAGGGCCCCCCTATGGCTACACCTTC; CDR3: CASSPTGPPYGYTF
size: -; D: TRBD2; V: TRBV11-2; J: TRBJ2-7; length: 14; DNA: TGTGCCAGCAGCGACCCGGCGGGAGCCTACGAGCAGTACTTC; CDR3: CASSDPAGAYEQYF
size: -; D: -; V: TRBV6-6; J: TRBJ1-1; length: 14; DNA: TGTGCCAGCAGTTACGGGAGCAGAGAAACTGAAGCTTTCTTT; CDR3: CASSYGSRETEAFF
size: -; D: -; V: TRBV28; J: TRBJ2-1; length: 12; DNA: TGTGCCAGCAGTTTAGCAGACACGGGGCAGTTCTTC; CDR3: CASSLADTGQFF
size: -; D: -; V: TRBV7-2; J: TRBJ2-7; length: 15; DNA: TGTGCCAGCAGCTTAGTAGACACCATACCCCACGAGCAGTACTTC; CDR3: CASSLVDTIPHEQYF
size: few; D: -; V: TRBV28; J: TRBJ2-1; length: 11; DNA: TGTGCCAGCAGTTTAGAAGAGGAGCAGTTCTTC; CDR3: CASSLEEEQFF
size: -; D: -; V: TRBV2; J: TRBJ2-7; length: 15; DNA: TGTGCCAGCAGTGAGGGAGCGGGTGGGCTCTACGAGCAGTACTTC; CDR3: CASSEGAGGLYEQYF
size: once; D: -; V: TRBV27; J: TRBJ2-7; length: 14; DNA: TGTGCCAGCAGTTTCAAAGGACAAACCTACGAGCAGTACTTC; CDR3: CASSFKGQTYEQYF